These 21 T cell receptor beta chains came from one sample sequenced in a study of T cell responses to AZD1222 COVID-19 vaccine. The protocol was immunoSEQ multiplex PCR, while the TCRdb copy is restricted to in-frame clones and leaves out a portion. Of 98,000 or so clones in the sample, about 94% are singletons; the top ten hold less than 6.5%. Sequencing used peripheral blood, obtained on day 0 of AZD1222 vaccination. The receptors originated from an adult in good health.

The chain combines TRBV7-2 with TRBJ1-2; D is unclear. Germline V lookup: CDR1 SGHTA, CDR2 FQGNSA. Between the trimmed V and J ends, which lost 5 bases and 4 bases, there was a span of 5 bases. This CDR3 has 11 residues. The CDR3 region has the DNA TGTGCCAGCAGCCCCGGCTATGGCTACACCTTC. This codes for CASSPGYGYTF.

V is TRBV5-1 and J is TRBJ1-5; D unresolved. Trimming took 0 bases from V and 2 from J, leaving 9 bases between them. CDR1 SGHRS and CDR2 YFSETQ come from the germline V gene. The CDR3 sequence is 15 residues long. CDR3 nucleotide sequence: TGCGCCAGCAGCTTGGATGGAGGAGGCAATCAGCCCCAGCATTTT. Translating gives CASSLDGGGNQPQHF.

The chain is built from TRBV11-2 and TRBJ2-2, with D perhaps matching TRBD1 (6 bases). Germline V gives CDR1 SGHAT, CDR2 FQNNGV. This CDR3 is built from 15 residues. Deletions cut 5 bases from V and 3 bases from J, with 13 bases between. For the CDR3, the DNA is TGTGCCAGCAGCCCGACAGGCGCGGACACCGGGGAGCTGTTTTTT. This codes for CASSPTGADTGELFF.

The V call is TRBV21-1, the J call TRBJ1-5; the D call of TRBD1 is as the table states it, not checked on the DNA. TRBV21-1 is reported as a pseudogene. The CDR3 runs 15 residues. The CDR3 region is CASSSRQGMGQPQHF. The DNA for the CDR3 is TGTGCCAGCAGCTCCCGACAGGGGATGGGTCAGCCCCAGCATTTT.

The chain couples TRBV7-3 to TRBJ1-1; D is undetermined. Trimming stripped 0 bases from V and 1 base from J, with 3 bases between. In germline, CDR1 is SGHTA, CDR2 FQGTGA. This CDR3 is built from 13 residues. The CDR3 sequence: CASSLTANTEAFF. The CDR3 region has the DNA TGTGCCAGCAGCTTAACTGCGAACACTGAAGCTTTCTTT.

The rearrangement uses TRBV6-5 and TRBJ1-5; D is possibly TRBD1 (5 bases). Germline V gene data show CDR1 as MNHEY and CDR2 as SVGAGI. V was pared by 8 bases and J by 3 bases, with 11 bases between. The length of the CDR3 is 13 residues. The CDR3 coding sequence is TGTGCCAGCGGGGGTGGTTTCAATCAGCCCCAGCATTTT. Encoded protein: CASGGGFNQPQHF.

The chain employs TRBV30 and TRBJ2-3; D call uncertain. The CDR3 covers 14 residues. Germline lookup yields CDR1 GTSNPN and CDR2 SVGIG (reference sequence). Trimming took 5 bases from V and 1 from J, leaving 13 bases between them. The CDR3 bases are TGTGCCTGGGACCTTAGGGCCGGCACAGATACGCAGTATTTT. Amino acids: CAWDLRAGTDTQYF.

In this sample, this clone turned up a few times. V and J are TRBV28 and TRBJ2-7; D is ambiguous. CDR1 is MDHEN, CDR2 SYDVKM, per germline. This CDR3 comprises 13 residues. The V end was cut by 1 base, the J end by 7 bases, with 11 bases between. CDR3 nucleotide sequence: TGTGCCAGCAGTTTATCGGGTCGTCTGGAGCAGTACTTC. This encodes CASSLSGRLEQYF.

The CDR3 loop reads CASSQADRIYNSPLHF. CDR3 DNA sequence: TGCGCCAGCAGCCAAGCCGATAGGATCTATAATTCACCCCTCCACTTT. The genes are TRBV4-1 and TRBJ1-6; no definite D call. Trimming pared 1 base from V and 3 bases from J, leaving 10 bases between. There are 16 residues in the CDR3. Germline assignment: CDR1 MGHRA and CDR2 YSYEKL.

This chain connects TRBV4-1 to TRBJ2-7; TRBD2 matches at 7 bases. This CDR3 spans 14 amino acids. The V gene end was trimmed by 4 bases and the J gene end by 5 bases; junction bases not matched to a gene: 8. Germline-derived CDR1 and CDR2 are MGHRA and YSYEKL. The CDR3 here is CASSRAGTPDEQYF. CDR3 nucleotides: TGCGCCAGCAGCCGAGCGGGAACCCCCGACGAGCAGTACTTC.

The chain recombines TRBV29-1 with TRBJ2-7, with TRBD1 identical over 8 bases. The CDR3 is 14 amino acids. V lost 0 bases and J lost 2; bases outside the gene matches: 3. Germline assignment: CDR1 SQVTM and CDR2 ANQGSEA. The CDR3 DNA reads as TGCAGCGTTGAAGAAGGGACAGGACCCTACGAGCAGTACTTC. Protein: CSVEEGTGPYEQYF.

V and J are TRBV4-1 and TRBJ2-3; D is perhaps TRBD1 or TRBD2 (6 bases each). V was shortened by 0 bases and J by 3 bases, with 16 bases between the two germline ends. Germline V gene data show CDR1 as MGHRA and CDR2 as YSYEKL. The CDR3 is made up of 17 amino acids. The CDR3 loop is CASSQEAFEGGTDTQYF. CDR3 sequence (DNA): TGCGCCAGCAGCCAAGAAGCCTTTGAGGGGGGTACAGATACGCAGTATTTT.

This CDR3 is CASSQDMDYYEQYF. The CDR3 DNA sequence: TGTGCCAGCAGCCAAGATATGGATTACTACGAGCAGTACTTC. V gene TRBV14 combines with J gene TRBJ2-7, with D unclear. V lost 0 bases, J lost 3 bases, and 9 bases lay in between. This CDR3 comprises 14 residues. The germline V gene encodes CDR1 SGHDN and CDR2 FVKESK. Full variable domain (outside the CDR3, taken from reference TRBV14 and TRBJ2-7): EAGVTQFPSHSVIEKGQTVTLRCDPISGHDNLYWYRRVMGKEIKFLLHFVKESKQDESGMPNNRFLAERTGGTYSTLKVQPAELEDSGVYFCASSQDMDYYEQYFGPGTRLTVT.

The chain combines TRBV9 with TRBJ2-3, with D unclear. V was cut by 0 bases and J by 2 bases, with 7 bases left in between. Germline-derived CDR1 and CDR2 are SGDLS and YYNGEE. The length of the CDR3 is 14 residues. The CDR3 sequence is CASSVAGYTDTQYF. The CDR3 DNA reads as TGTGCCAGCAGCGTAGCGGGTTACACAGATACGCAGTATTTT.

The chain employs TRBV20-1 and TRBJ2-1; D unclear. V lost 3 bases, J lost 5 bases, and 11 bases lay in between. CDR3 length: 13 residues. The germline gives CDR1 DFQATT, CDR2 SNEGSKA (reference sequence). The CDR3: CSASPMTNNEQFF. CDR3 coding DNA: TGCAGTGCTAGTCCAATGACAAACAATGAGCAGTTCTTC.

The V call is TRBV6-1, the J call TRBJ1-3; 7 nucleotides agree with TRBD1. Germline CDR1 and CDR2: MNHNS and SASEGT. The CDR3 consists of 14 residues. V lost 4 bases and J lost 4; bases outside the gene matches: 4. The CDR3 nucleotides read TGTGCCAGCAGTGCCCAACAGGGGGGAAACACCATATATTTT. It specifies CASSAQQGGNTIYF.

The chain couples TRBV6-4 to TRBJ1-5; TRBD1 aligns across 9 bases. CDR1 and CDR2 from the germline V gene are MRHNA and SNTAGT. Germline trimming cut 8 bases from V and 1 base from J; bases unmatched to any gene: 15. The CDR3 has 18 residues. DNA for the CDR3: TGTGCCAGCTTGGGCCCGGGACAGGGAACGGGGAGCAATCAGCCCCAGCATTTT. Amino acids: CASLGPGQGTGSNQPQHF.

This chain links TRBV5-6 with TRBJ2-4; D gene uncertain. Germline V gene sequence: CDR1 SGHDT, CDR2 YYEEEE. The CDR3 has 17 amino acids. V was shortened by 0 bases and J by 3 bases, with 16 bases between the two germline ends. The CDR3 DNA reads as TGTGCCAGCAGCTTGGTCGGTCTCTTAGAAAACAAAAACATTCAGTACTTC. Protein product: CASSLVGLLENKNIQYF.

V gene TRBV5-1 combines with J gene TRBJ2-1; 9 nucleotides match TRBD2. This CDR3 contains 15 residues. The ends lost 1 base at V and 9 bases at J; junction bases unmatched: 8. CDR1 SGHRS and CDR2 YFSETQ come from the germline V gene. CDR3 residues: CASSLRPSGNTEQFF. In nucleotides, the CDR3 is TGCGCCAGCAGCTTGCGCCCTAGCGGGAACACTGAGCAGTTCTTC. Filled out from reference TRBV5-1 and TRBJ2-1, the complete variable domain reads KAGVTQTPRYLIKTRGQQVTLSCSPISGHRSVSWYQQTPGQGLQFLFEYFSETQRNKGNFPGRFSGRQFSNSRSEMNVSTLELGDSALYLCASSLRPSGNTEQFFGPGTRLTVL.

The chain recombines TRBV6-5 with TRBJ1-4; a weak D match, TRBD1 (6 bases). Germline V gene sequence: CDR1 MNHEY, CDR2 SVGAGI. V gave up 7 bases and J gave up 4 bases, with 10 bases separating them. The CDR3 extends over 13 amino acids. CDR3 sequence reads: CASTDRYNEKLFF. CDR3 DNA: TGTGCCAGCACCGACAGGTATAATGAAAAACTGTTTTTT.

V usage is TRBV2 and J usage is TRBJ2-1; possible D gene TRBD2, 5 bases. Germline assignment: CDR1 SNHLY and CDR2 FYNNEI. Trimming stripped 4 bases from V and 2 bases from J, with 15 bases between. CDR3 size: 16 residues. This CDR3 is CASSGGHAEAYNEQFF. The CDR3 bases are TGTGCCAGCAGTGGAGGGCACGCCGAAGCCTACAATGAGCAGTTCTTC.